The entry below describes one T cell receptor (beta chain). The CDR3 spans 14 residues. The germline gives CDR1 LNHDA, CDR2 SQIVND (reference sequence). With 6 bases removed from V and 0 bases from J, the gap between germline ends came to 8 bases. Participants reported their clinical history, and cohort assignment relied on those reports. The data were taken from a study of blood T cell repertoires in COVID-19. As for the study in general: PBMCs, B-cell-depleted T cells, or T cells were the source of the cDNA or gDNA that made up the material.

Methods used by the authors: The assay estimated nucleated cells by amplifying reference gene primers. The table came from immunoSEQ multiplex PCR; TCRdb's copy has only in-frame clones and leaves some out. Clonal size and the V and J genes are those of that table, whereas D and trimming came from the DNA. The sample contains approximately 220,000 clones, roughly 89% of which appear only once. The sequenced sample consisted of PBMCs or T cells enriched from blood (not recorded which). The chain is built from TRBV19 and TRBJ1-4; the D is unclear. The receptor's source is a middle-aged woman with acute COVID-19. The DNA for the CDR3 is TGTGCCAGTAGAGAGATTGCAACTAATGAAAAACTGTTTTTT. Its translation: CASREIATNEKLFF. The entire variable domain, with the rest obtained from reference TRBV19 and TRBJ1-4, is as follows: DGGITQSPKYLFRKEGQNVTLSCEQNLNHDAMYWYRQDPGQGLRLIYYSQIVNDFQKGDIAEGYSVSREKKESFPLTVTSAQKNPTAFYLCASREIATNEKLFFGSGTQLSVL.